One and the same sample provided the 18 T cell receptor beta chains below, sequenced in a study of blood T cell repertoires in COVID-19. Here immunoSEQ multiplex PCR was the method, and the copy in TCRdb shows in-frame clones only, minus some. The repertoire holds about 80,000 clones, with approximately 79% as singletons. The sample taken for sequencing was peripheral blood. All receptors come from a man in his sixties or seventies with active or convalescent COVID-19.

The V gene is TRBV24-1, the J gene TRBJ2-5, with TRBD2 as a possible D gene (5 bases). The germline CDR1 and CDR2 sequences are KGHDR and SFDVKD. V was shortened by 5 bases and J by 5 bases, with 14 bases between the two germline ends. CDR3 length: 14 residues. The CDR3 protein is CATSVRGLGETQYF. The CDR3 nucleotides read TGTGCCACCAGTGTACGGGGTTTGGGGGAGACCCAGTACTTC.

This clone was counted once. V gene TRBV5-4 combines with J gene TRBJ2-7, with a tentative D call TRBD2 (6 bases). V lost 2 bases, J lost 0 bases, and 12 bases lay in between. This CDR3 spans 15 amino acids. The V gene's germline CDR1 is SGHNT and CDR2 YYREEE (reference sequence). The CDR3, as DNA: TGTGCCAGCAGCTTCGGGGGTAGGAGCTCCTACGAGCAGTACTTC. Its protein product is CASSFGGRSSYEQYF.

This rearrangement joins TRBV28 to TRBJ1-2, with D possibly being TRBD1 (5 bases). The CDR3 has 13 amino acids. The V end was cut by 7 bases, the J end by 4 bases, with 13 bases between. CDR1 is MDHEN, CDR2 SYDVKM, per germline. The CDR3 DNA reads as TGTGCCAGCACACAGGAGCAGTTCTATGGCTACACCTTC. It yields the protein CASTQEQFYGYTF.

V and J are TRBV9 and TRBJ1-2; D is possibly TRBD1 (5 bases). The CDR3 runs to 14 residues. The germline V gene encodes CDR1 SGDLS and CDR2 YYNGEE. The V end lost 0 bases, the J end lost 6 bases, and 12 bases lay between the germline ends. CDR3 coding DNA: TGTGCCAGCAGCGTAGAGCCAGGGAACCATGGCTACACCTTC. Translated, it gives CASSVEPGNHGYTF.

The V and J genes are TRBV7-3 and TRBJ2-2, with D possibly TRBD2 on 6 matching bases. Germline V gives CDR1 SGHTA, CDR2 FQGTGA. Trimming shortened V by 1 base and J by 4 bases, and 16 bases separated the two germline ends. The CDR3 consists of 17 residues. CDR3 bases: TGTGCCAGCAGCTTAAGCGCCGGGGGATTCCTCACCGGGGAGCTGTTTTTT. Its protein product is CASSLSAGGFLTGELFF.

The chain's CDR3 is CASSAKGGWTGELFF. In nucleotides, the CDR3 is TGTGCCAGCAGTGCAAAAGGGGGATGGACCGGGGAGCTGTTTTTT. This chain joins TRBV25-1 and TRBJ2-2; maybe TRBD1 (6 bases). Trimming stripped 4 bases from V and 5 bases from J, with 14 bases between. There are 15 residues in the CDR3. Germline-derived CDR1 and CDR2 are MGHDK and SYGVNS.

The gene calls are TRBV5-1 and TRBJ2-7, with D uncertain. Germline V gene data show CDR1 as SGHRS and CDR2 as YFSETQ. V was cut by 0 bases and J by 3 bases, with 7 bases left in between. This CDR3 has 13 amino acids. This CDR3 reads CASSLGPNYEQYF. CDR3 in DNA: TGCGCCAGCAGCTTGGGGCCCAACTACGAGCAGTACTTC.

This rearrangement joins TRBV3-1 (or the pseudogene TRBV3-2) to TRBJ2-1, with 8 nucleotides matching TRBD1. Germline values: CDR1 LGHDT, CDR2 YNNKEL (reference sequence). The V segment lost 0 bases and the J segment 6 bases; nucleotides outside the gene matches: 7. The CDR3 loop spans 16 amino acids. The DNA for the CDR3 is TGTGCCAGCAGCCAAGAGACCCTTACAGGGGGCAATGAGCAGTTCTTC. This translates into CASSQETLTGGNEQFF.

This clone was counted once. This chain connects TRBV19 to TRBJ2-3, with TRBD1 matching 10 bases. J was trimmed by 8 bases and V by 3 bases; bases with no gene match: 5. CDR1 is LNHDA, CDR2 SQIVND, per germline (reference sequence). The CDR3 spans 14 residues. This CDR3 reads CASSMTGGASTQYF. The DNA for the CDR3 is TGTGCCAGTAGTATGACAGGGGGCGCGTCTACGCAGTATTTT. Together with reference TRBV19 and TRBJ2-3, the CDR3 gives the full variable domain: DGGITQSPKYLFRKEGQNVTLSCEQNLNHDAMYWYRQDPGQGLRLIYYSQIVNDFQKGDIAEGYSVSREKKESFPLTVTSAQKNPTAFYLCASSMTGGASTQYFGPGTRLTVL.

In its sample, this clone was seen once. This sequence joins TRBV6-5 and TRBJ1-6; tentatively, D is TRBD1 (5 bases). Per germline, CDR1 MNHEY and CDR2 SVGAGI. V was shortened by 8 bases and J by 9 bases, with 14 bases between the two germline ends. The CDR3 loop spans 13 amino acids. The CDR3, as DNA: TGTGCCAGCGAGGGAGGGGATCGTTCACCCCTCCACTTT. It translates to CASEGGDRSPLHF.

The chain employs TRBV12-3 or TRBV12-4 and TRBJ1-5; D unresolved. The V end lost 8 bases, the J end lost 5 bases, and 10 bases lay between the germline ends. CDR3 length: 12 amino acids. The CDR3 coding sequence is TGTGCCAGCGGGAGAGCCGATCAGCCCCAGCATTTT. Translation gives CASGRADQPQHF.

A single count supports this clone. The chain employs TRBV5-1 and TRBJ1-4; TRBD1 matches 7 bases. Unmatched junction bases numbered 11, after V lost 4 bases and J lost 5 bases. The CDR3 runs 16 residues. Germline lookup yields CDR1 SGHRS and CDR2 YFSETQ. As DNA, the CDR3 is TGCGCCAGCAGCCCCAACTACAGGGGTGGAAATGAAAAACTGTTTTTT. This sequence encodes CASSPNYRGGNEKLFF.

The rearrangement joins TRBV5-1 to TRBJ2-3; 13 bases align to TRBD2. There are 17 residues in the CDR3. With V trimmed by 1 base and J by 2 bases, 4 bases remained unmatched. Germline V CDR1 and CDR2: SGHRS, YFSETQ. CDR3 sequence reads: CASSLFTSGGATDTQYF. The DNA of the CDR3 is TGCGCCAGCAGCTTGTTTACTAGCGGGGGGGCCACAGATACGCAGTATTTT.

CDR3 region: CASRGTSNEKLFF. The CDR3 coding sequence is TGTGCCAGCCGAGGGACATCTAATGAAAAACTGTTTTTT. This sequence joins TRBV6-6 and TRBJ1-4; D perhaps matches TRBD1 (6 bases). This CDR3 is 13 amino acids long. The V and J ends lost 8 bases and 3 bases respectively, with 10 bases between them. CDR1 and CDR2 from the germline V gene are MNHNY and SVGAGI (reference sequence).

DNA of the CDR3: TGTGCCAGCAGCTCGCCCCCGCTAGCGGGGATGCACGAGCAGTACTTC. Protein sequence: CASSSPPLAGMHEQYF. V gene TRBV5-4 combines with J gene TRBJ2-7, with 9 bases identical to TRBD2. The junction had 12 bases not matched to a gene; V was cut back by 3 bases and J by 5 bases. The CDR3 is 16 amino acids. The germline CDR1 and CDR2 sequences are SGHNT and YYREEE (reference sequence).

This chain links TRBV5-1 with TRBJ2-3; 7 nucleotides align to TRBD2. Germline V CDR1 and CDR2: SGHRS, YFSETQ. The CDR3 extends over 15 amino acids. V gave up 6 bases and J gave up 4 bases; unmatched junction bases: 11. The CDR3 sequence: CASTHGGVLSDTQYF. CDR3 nucleotide sequence: TGCGCCAGCACCCATGGGGGGGTCCTTTCAGATACGCAGTATTTT.

The CDR3, as DNA: TGTGCCAGTAGGCCGGGACATTCCAACTCTGGAAACACCATATATTTT. Translated, it gives CASRPGHSNSGNTIYF. The V and J genes are TRBV19 and TRBJ1-3, with a tentative D call TRBD1 (6 bases). The V end was cut by 6 bases, the J end by 0 bases, with 15 bases between. This CDR3 region has 16 residues. The germline V gene encodes CDR1 LNHDA and CDR2 SQIVND (reference sequence).

The CDR3 sequence is CASSPGLAGTYEQYF. CDR3 coding DNA: TGTGCCAGCAGCCCGGGACTAGCGGGAACCTACGAGCAGTACTTC. The gene calls are TRBV7-9 and TRBJ2-7; 13 bases are a match to TRBD2. The trim removed 5 bases at V and 2 bases at J, leaving 3 bases unmatched. Germline V lookup: CDR1 SEHNR, CDR2 FQNEAQ (reference sequence). The length of the CDR3 is 15 residues.